Shown below are 18 T cell receptor beta chains from a single sample sequenced in a study of cytomegalovirus exposure and HLA in healthy donors. 60 Vbeta and 13 Jbeta primers were used in PCR. Clones were sequenced by immunoSEQ multiplex PCR, and TCRdb holds only the in-frame ones, with some missing. The table includes some 160,000 clones, roughly 80% detected once. Input material: PBMCs. The receptors here all came from a boy aged 2-15 years in good health and CMV-seronegative.

The V call is TRBV4-2, the J call TRBJ2-1; 9 bases fit TRBD2. The CDR3 spans 16 residues. V lost 0 bases to trimming and J lost 10 bases; unmatched junction nucleotides: 10. Germline assignment: CDR1 LGHNA and CDR2 YNFKEQ. The CDR3 region is CASSQDPRGGLLEQFF. The CDR3 DNA reads TGTGCCAGCAGCCAAGACCCGCGGGGGGGCTTGTTAGAGCAGTTCTTC.

This chain joins TRBV18 and TRBJ2-3; weak D call: TRBD2 (6 bases). The V gene lost 3 bases and the J gene lost 1 base, with 11 bases spanning the gap. Germline V gene data show CDR1 as KGHSH and CDR2 as LQKENI. The CDR3 is 15 residues long. The CDR3: CASSPGTLRTDTQYF. CDR3 bases: TGTGCCAGCTCACCCGGGACTTTACGCACAGATACGCAGTATTTT.

The chain links TRBV6-5 to TRBJ2-3, with D possibly being TRBD1 (6 bases). V lost 11 bases, J lost 4 bases, and 19 bases lay in between. The CDR3 extends over 14 amino acids. Germline CDR1 reads MNHEY; CDR2 reads SVGAGI. The CDR3 nucleotides are TGTGCCGCATGCCAGGGGATCAGAGCAGATACGCAGTATTTT. It is translated as CAACQGIRADTQYF.

The chain's CDR3 is CASSLNPPLASSYNEQFF. CDR3 nucleotides: TGTGCCAGCAGCTTAAACCCTCCCCTAGCGAGCTCCTACAATGAGCAGTTCTTC. The chain recombines TRBV7-3 with TRBJ2-1; possibly TRBD2 for D (6 bases). V lost 1 base to trimming and J lost 0 bases, with 16 bases between them. The germline V gene has CDR1 SGHTA and CDR2 FQGTGA. This CDR3 contains 18 residues.

V usage is TRBV19 and J usage is TRBJ2-2; a possible D gene is TRBD1 (5 bases). There are 17 residues in the CDR3. Between the trimmed V and J ends, which lost 8 bases and 0 bases, there was a span of 19 bases. Germline loops: CDR1 LNHDA, CDR2 SQIVND (reference sequence). The CDR3 sequence is CASHRPSGPANTGELFF. In nucleotides, the CDR3 is TGTGCCAGTCACAGACCCTCAGGGCCAGCGAACACCGGGGAGCTGTTTTTT.

This rearrangement joins TRBV27 to TRBJ2-5, with 8 nucleotides matching TRBD2. V gave up 1 base and J gave up 2 bases; unmatched junction bases: 3. CDR3 length equals 15 residues. CDR1 MNHEY and CDR2 SMNVEV come from the germline V gene (reference sequence). The CDR3 DNA is TGTGCCAGCAGTTTATATACTAGCGGTCAAGAGACCCAGTACTTC. This sequence encodes CASSLYTSGQETQYF.

This chain connects TRBV4-2 to TRBJ1-6; D remains ambiguous. Trimming left V 7 bases short and J 8 bases short, with 30 bases between. This CDR3 has 19 amino acids. CDR1 is LGHNA and CDR2 is YNFKEQ in the germline V gene. This CDR3 is CASTTSQVNPRVPDSPLHF. CDR3 sequence (DNA): TGTGCCAGCACCACCTCCCAGGTAAATCCGCGGGTACCGGATTCACCCCTCCACTTT.

This chain joins TRBV19 and TRBJ2-7; 7 bases agree with TRBD1. The CDR3 is 15 residues long. CDR1 LNHDA and CDR2 SQIVND come from the germline V gene (reference sequence). V gave up 3 bases and J gave up 2 bases; unmatched junction bases: 7. The CDR3 reads CASSMTTGSTYEQYF. The CDR3, as DNA: TGTGCCAGTAGTATGACGACAGGGAGCACCTACGAGCAGTACTTC. The full variable domain, completed using reference TRBV19 and TRBJ2-7, is DGGITQSPKYLFRKEGQNVTLSCEQNLNHDAMYWYRQDPGQGLRLIYYSQIVNDFQKGDIAEGYSVSREKKESFPLTVTSAQKNPTAFYLCASSMTTGSTYEQYFGPGTRLTVT.

This clone appeared once. The V gene is TRBV10-2, the J gene TRBJ1-5, with no clear D. There are 14 residues in the CDR3. Trimming left V 7 bases short and J 10 bases short, with 20 bases between. Germline loops: CDR1 WSHSY, CDR2 SAAADI. CDR3 region: CASNTGPLITPQHF. CDR3 coding DNA: TGCGCCAGCAATACTGGGCCTTTAATTACCCCCCAGCATTTT.

CDR3 in amino acids: CASSPSETGRNEQYF. Written as DNA, the CDR3 is TGTGCCAGCTCACCTTCCGAGACAGGACGTAACGAGCAGTACTTC. The chain has TRBV18 and TRBJ2-7, with D tentatively TRBD1 (6 bases). The germline V gene encodes CDR1 KGHSH and CDR2 LQKENI. Between the trimmed V and J ends, which lost 3 bases and 5 bases, there was a span of 17 bases. The CDR3 length is 15 residues.

This clone was recorded a few times. This rearrangement joins TRBV5-6 to TRBJ2-7, with 13 bases aligning to TRBD2. The CDR3 consists of 15 residues. Per the germline V gene, CDR1 is SGHDT and CDR2 is YYEEEE. V shed 3 bases, J shed 9 bases, and the junction held 9 bases outside the gene matches. CDR3 residues: CASSSKTSGRSGQYF. The CDR3 nucleotides are TGTGCCAGCAGCTCTAAGACTAGCGGGAGGTCGGGGCAGTACTTC.

V is TRBV11-2 and J is TRBJ1-6, with TRBD1 matching over 12 bases. CDR3 length: 18 amino acids. Germline CDR1 and CDR2: SGHAT and FQNNGV. V lost 5 bases, J lost 6 bases, and 11 bases stayed unmatched. The CDR3 loop reads CASSLARDRGPRNSPLHF. The CDR3 nucleotides read TGTGCCAGCAGCCTCGCTAGGGACAGGGGGCCTCGTAATTCACCCCTCCACTTT.

The V gene is TRBV5-1, the J gene TRBJ2-5, with D uncertain. The CDR3 is 15 residues long. The V and J ends lost 4 bases and 4 bases respectively, with 17 bases between them. Germline V lookup: CDR1 SGHRS, CDR2 YFSETQ. CDR3 coding DNA: TGCGCCAGCAGCCCATCCAGAGGTGATCTAGAGACCCAGTACTTC. Amino acids: CASSPSRGDLETQYF. Complete variable domain (other parts from reference TRBV5-1 and TRBJ2-5): KAGVTQTPRYLIKTRGQQVTLSCSPISGHRSVSWYQQTPGQGLQFLFEYFSETQRNKGNFPGRFSGRQFSNSRSEMNVSTLELGDSALYLCASSPSRGDLETQYFGPGTRLLVL.

In this sample, this clone turned up once. This chain connects TRBV25-1 to TRBJ1-2; D is ambiguous. Germline V CDR1 and CDR2: MGHDK, SYGVNS. The CDR3 spans 15 residues. Trimming removed 1 base at V and 6 bases at J, with 15 bases between. CDR3 residues: CASSEWEGSGNGYTF. The CDR3 coding sequence is TGTGCCAGCAGTGAATGGGAGGGAAGTGGGAATGGCTACACCTTC.

The chain is built from TRBV2 and TRBJ2-1; 10 nucleotides align to TRBD1. Germline-derived CDR1 and CDR2 are SNHLY and FYNNEI. J was trimmed by 8 bases and V by 6 bases; bases with no gene match: 13. The CDR3 spans 16 residues. CDR3 amino acids: CASRMRGTGALHEQFF. CDR3 nucleotides: TGTGCCAGCAGGATGAGAGGGACAGGGGCTCTCCATGAGCAGTTCTTC.

The V and J genes are TRBV6-4 and TRBJ2-6; 9 positions agree with TRBD1. V lost 6 bases to trimming and J lost 2 bases; unmatched junction nucleotides: 5. This CDR3 region has 16 residues. Germline-derived CDR1 and CDR2 are MRHNA and SNTAGT. The CDR3 DNA reads as TGTGCCAGCAGCACAGGGGGCCGGGCTGGGGCCAACGTCCTGACTTTC. It translates to CASSTGGRAGANVLTF.

The chain is built from TRBV4-1 and TRBJ1-3; D is ambiguous. Trimming left V 1 base short and J 0 bases short, with 13 bases between. In germline, CDR1 is MGHRA, CDR2 YSYEKL. The CDR3 is 17 amino acids. The CDR3 DNA sequence: TGCGCCAGCAGCCAAGGTTTGCAGGCGACCTCTGGAAACACCATATATTTT. As protein: CASSQGLQATSGNTIYF.

V and J are TRBV7-9 and TRBJ1-5; perhaps TRBD1 as D (5 bases). CDR1 is SEHNR and CDR2 is FQNEAQ in the germline V gene (reference sequence). The CDR3 length is 18 residues. V was shortened by 0 bases and J by 1 base, with 16 bases between the two germline ends. This CDR3 is CASSLAGRASGSNQPQHF. The CDR3 DNA follows: TGTGCCAGCAGCTTAGCTGGGCGCGCTTCAGGGAGCAATCAGCCCCAGCATTTT. The variable domain in full, completed from reference TRBV7-9 and TRBJ1-5, reads DTGVSQNPRHKITKRGQNVTFRCDPISEHNRLYWYRQTLGQGPEFLTYFQNEAQLEKSRLLSDRFSAERPKGSFSTLEIQRTEQGDSAMYLCASSLAGRASGSNQPQHFGDGTRLSIL.